This T cell receptor beta chain was retrieved from a study of CD8+ T cells in alopecia areata. In the study overall: The study gave tofacitinib for 6 to 18 months, then 6 months off drug.

Treatment denoted: oral pan-JAK inhibitor, 5-10 mg twice daily. Peripheral blood, together with lesional scalp punch biopsies, was collected from alopecia areata patients. As for this clone: The antigen is not known. At the DNA level, this CDR3 is encoded by other sequences in the same sample as well.

V lost 2 bases and J lost 6, with 7 bases in between. In germline, CDR1 is GTSNPN, CDR2 SVGIG (reference sequence). This CDR3 is 12 amino acids long. Points from the study as a whole: The study found tofacitinib significantly decreased scalp clonality and expanded CD8+ clones among the top 100. Lesional scalp displayed greater clonality than normal scalp, most notably in alopecia totalis/universalis.

Once RNA had been extracted, it was reverse transcribed into cDNA to act as the sequencing template. Libraries were prepared by immunoSEQ multiplex PCR; TCRdb keeps only in-frame clonotypes and omits some of them. The profile covers roughly 190,000 clones, with 60% appearing a single time and approximately 1% taken by the ten largest. The source material was CD4+ T cells sorted from blood, sampled at week 24, from a patient treated with tofacitinib. This sequence was found in a human donor with alopecia areata. The rearrangement links TRBV30 to TRBJ2-2; D might be TRBD1 (5 bases). Here the CDR3 reads CAWSRGPGELFF. The DNA for the CDR3 is TGTGCCTGGAGTAGGGGCCCCGGGGAGCTGTTTTTT.